The clone carrying this T cell receptor beta chain was found a few times. This sample was taken from a study of T-cell memory formation after mild COVID-19. From the 5' RACE reads, TCRdb called clonotypes with MiXCR, one entry per CDR3 protein. The sample shows about 110,000 distinct CDR3 sequences, 9.5% to 15% of them seen only once. The V gene lost 7 bases and the J gene lost 5 bases, with 18 bases spanning the gap. Germline V gives CDR1 SEHNR, CDR2 FQNEAQ (reference sequence). The CDR3 is made up of 15 amino acids. The source material was PBMCs or a T cell subset sorted from them (not recorded which). The source is an adult woman who had mild COVID-19 (a few samples of this study predate the infection). Cell type and time point are not known. This chain uses TRBV7-9 with TRBJ2-1; a weak D match, TRBD1 (6 bases). The CDR3 DNA follows: TGTGCCAGCAACACCCTCCGGGACACCCACAATGAGCAGTTCTTC. It codes for CASNTLRDTHNEQFF. Full variable domain (remainder filled in from reference TRBV7-9 and TRBJ2-1): DTGVSQNPRHKITKRGQNVTFRCDPISEHNRLYWYRQTLGQGPEFLTYFQNEAQLEKSRLLSDRFSAERPKGSFSTLEIQRTEQGDSAMYLCASNTLRDTHNEQFFGPGTRLTVL.